This T cell receptor beta chain came from a study of CD8 T cells in Susac syndrome. Study-wide context: Sequencing included Susac syndrome patients, about six of them with active disease and roughly eight in remission. General observations from the study: An acknowledgment was made by the study that its TCR sequencing and HLA analysis involved relatively few individuals.

Notes on this clonotype: Its antigen remains unknown.

Germline V gene data show CDR1 as SGHVS and CDR2 as FQNEAQ. The CDR3 consists of 17 residues. J gave up 1 base and V 5 bases, and 11 bases lay outside the gene matches. Random hexamers were used to reverse transcribe the RNA input (0.5 to 1 ug). Coverage of TCR beta CDR3 amplification by immunoSEQ multiplex PCR extended to 54 Vbeta and 13 Jbeta. TCRdb analysed the immunoSEQ multiplex PCR reads with MiXCR anew, one entry per CDR3 protein. The data contain around 110,000 distinct CDR3 sequences, around 94% of them singletons. This TCR was sampled from a human donor with Susac syndrome. The sample consisted of CD8+ T cells from PBMCs. This chain links TRBV7-8 with TRBJ2-5; TRBD2 matches 9 bases. CDR3 amino acids: CASSLHPNSGSQETQYF. The CDR3 region has the DNA TGTGCCAGCAGCCTGCACCCCAATAGCGGGAGCCAAGAGACCCAGTACTTC. Variable domain in full (rest from reference TRBV7-8 and TRBJ2-5): GAGVSQSPRYKVAKRGQDVALRCDPISGHVSLFWYQQALGQGPEFLTYFQNEAQLDKSGLPSDRFFAERPEGSVSTLKIQRTQQEDSAVYLCASSLHPNSGSQETQYFGPGTRLLVL.